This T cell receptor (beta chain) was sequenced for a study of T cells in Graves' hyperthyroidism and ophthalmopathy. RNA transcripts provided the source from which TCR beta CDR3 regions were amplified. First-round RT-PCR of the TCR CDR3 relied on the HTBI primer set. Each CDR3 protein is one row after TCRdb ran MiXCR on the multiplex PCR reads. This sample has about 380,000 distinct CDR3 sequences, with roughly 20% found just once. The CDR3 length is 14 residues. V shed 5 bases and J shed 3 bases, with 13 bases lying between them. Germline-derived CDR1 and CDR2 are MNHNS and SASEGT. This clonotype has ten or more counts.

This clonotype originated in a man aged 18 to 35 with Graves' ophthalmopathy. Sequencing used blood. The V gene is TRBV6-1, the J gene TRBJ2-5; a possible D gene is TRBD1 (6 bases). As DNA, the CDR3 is TGTGCCAGCAGTATTGAAACAGGGAAAGAGACCCAGTACTTC. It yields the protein CASSIETGKETQYF.